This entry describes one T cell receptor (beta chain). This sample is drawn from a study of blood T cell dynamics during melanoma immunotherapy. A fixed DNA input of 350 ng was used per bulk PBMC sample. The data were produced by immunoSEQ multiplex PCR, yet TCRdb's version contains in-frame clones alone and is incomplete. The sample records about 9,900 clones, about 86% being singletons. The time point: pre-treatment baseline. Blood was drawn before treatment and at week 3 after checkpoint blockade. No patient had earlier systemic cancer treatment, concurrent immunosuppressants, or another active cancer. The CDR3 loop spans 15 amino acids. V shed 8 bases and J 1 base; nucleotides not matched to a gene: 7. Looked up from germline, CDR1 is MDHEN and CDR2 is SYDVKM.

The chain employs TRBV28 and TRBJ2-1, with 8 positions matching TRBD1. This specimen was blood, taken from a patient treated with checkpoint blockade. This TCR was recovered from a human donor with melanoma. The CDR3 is CASLGTGESYNEQFF. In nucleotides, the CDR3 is TGTGCCAGCCTCGGGACAGGCGAGTCCTACAATGAGCAGTTCTTC.